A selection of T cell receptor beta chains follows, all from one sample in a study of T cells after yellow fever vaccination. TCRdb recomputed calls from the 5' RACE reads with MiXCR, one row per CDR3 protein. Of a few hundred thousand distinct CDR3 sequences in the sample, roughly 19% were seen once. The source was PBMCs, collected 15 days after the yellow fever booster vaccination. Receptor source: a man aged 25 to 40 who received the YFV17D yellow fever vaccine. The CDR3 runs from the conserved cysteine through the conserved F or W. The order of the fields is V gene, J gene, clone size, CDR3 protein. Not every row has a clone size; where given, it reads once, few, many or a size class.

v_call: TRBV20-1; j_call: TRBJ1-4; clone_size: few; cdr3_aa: CSVFDRGREEKLFF
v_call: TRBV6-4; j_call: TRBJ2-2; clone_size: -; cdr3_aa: CASSAKGRAGELFF
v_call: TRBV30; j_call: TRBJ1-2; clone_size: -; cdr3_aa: CAWSRFGTVDGYTF
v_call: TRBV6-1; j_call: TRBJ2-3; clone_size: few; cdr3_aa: CASSAWGAVPDTQYF
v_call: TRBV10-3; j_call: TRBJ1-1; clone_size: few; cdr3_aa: CAIRQQDMNTEAFF
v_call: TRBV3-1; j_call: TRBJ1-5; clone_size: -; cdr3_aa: CASSPGAGPQHF
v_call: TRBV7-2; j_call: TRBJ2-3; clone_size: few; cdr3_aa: CASSYDSTSDTQYF
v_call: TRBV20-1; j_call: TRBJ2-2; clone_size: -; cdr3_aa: CSASDYALGSGELFF
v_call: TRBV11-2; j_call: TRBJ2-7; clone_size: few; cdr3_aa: CASSLWRATTYEQYF
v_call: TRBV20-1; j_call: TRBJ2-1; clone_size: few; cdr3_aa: CSARFPGQNYNEQFF
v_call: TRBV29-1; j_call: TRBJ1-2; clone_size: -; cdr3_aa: CSGWDRPNYGYTF
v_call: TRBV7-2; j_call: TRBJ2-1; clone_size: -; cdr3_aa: CASSNERSYEQFF
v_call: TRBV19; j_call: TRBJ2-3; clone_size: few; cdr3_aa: CASSIGGELTQYF
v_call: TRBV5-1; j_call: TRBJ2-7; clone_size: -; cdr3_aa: CASSLGAGRIFELYF
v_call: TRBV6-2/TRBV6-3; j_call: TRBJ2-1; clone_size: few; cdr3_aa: CAITRDRGMNEQFF
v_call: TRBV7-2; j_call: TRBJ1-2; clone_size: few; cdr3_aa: CASSITVSYTF
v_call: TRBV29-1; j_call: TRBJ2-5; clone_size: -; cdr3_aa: CSVTSGETQYF
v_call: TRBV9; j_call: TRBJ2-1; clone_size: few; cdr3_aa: CASSVGPGGRYNEQFF
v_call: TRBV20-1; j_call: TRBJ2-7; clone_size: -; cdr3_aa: CSATASVGASGLTYEQYF
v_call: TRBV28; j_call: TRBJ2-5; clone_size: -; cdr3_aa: CASSLYPVGETQYF
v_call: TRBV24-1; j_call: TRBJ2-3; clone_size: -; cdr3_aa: CATSDPARPEDTQYF
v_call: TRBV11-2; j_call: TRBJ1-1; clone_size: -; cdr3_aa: CASNIGALRLNTEAFF
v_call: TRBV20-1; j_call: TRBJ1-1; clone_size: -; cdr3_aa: CSARKDGLGTEAFF
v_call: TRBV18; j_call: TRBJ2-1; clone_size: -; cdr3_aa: CASSHGGPSYNEQFF
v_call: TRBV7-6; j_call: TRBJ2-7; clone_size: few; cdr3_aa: CASSSPRSSGRPHEQYF
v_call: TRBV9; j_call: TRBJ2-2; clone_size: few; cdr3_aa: CASSTLSRVPGELFF
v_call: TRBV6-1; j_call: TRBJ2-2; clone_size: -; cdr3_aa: CASSRDRDTGELFF
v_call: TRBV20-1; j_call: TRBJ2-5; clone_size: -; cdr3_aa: CSARDYSGSYQETQYF